This T cell receptor beta chain emerged from a study of molecular identifiers for immune sequencing clone quantification. TCRdb fed the PCR reads into MiXCR, producing one record per CDR3 protein. The sample carries 490,000 or so distinct CDR3 sequences, around 25% recorded once. Sorting recovered naive CD8 T cells on a CD8+CD4-CCR7+CD45RA+ profile. The CDR3 loop spans 12 amino acids. The V end lost 4 bases, the J end lost 15 bases, and 13 bases lay between the germline ends. This clonotype was counted a few times. The sequencing sample was made of naive CD8+ T cells from blood, with Jurkat cell RNA spiked in. The subset was: FACS-sorted CD8+CD4-CCR7+CD45RA+ naive T cells. The V gene is TRBV12-3 or TRBV12-4, the J gene TRBJ1-6; D gene uncertain. This clonotype was sampled from a human donor in good health. Some libraries in this study had Jurkat cell RNA spiked in. Here the CDR3 reads CASSWEGVHLHF. As DNA, the CDR3 is TGTGCCAGCAGTTGGGAGGGAGTTCACCTCCACTTT.